A single sample is the source of the 17 T cell receptor beta chains below, sequenced in a study of blood T cells in healthy people across ages (dated by TCRdb to between 2015 and 2016). The method behind the library was 5' RACE. Sequencing instrument: Illumina HiSeq 2500. A second PCR of roughly 7 to 11 cycles was performed with a sample-barcoded 5' primer and a J-beta primer mix. The public reads were reprocessed in TCRdb via fastp at Q25 and MiXCR, keeping in-frame beta chains. A single entry per CDR3 protein holds the most common genes and DNA from its merged rows. The sample has 1.5 million or so distinct CDR3 sequences on record, approximately 43% of them singletons. The top ten clonotypes cover about 3.8% of the sample. The sample taken for sequencing was blood. These receptors were obtained from a woman younger than 35 in good health.

Notes on this clonotype: A much bigger clone sits one base away, suggesting this may be a read error. For the CDR3, the DNA is TGCAGTGCCAACCCGGGACTAGCGAGCTCCTACGAGAAGTACTTC. Translating it yields CSANPGLASSYEKYF. V usage is TRBV20-1 and J usage is TRBJ2-7; TRBD2 matches at 10 bases. The germline V gene has CDR1 DFQATT and CDR2 SNEGSKA (reference sequence). This CDR3 has 15 residues.

The chain employs TRBV6-5 and TRBJ1-2, with 8 bases that match TRBD1. V lost 7 bases to trimming and J lost 8 bases; unmatched junction nucleotides: 6. Germline CDR1 is MNHEY and CDR2 is SVGAGI. The CDR3 sequence is 12 residues long. CDR3 nucleotides: TGTGCCAGCACCAGGACAGGGTTGGGCTACACCTTC. Encoded protein: CASTRTGLGYTF.

Only a few counts were recorded for this clonotype. This chain joins TRBV7-8 and TRBJ2-7, with 7 bases that match TRBD2. This CDR3 contains 16 residues. Per the germline V gene, CDR1 is SGHVS and CDR2 is FQNEAQ. Unmatched junction bases numbered 13, after V lost 1 base and J lost 7 bases. CDR3 sequence (DNA): TGTGCCAGCAGCTTAGAGGTGGGGACTACCGCTACAGAGCAGTACTTC. Translation gives CASSLEVGTTATEQYF.

This clonotype has only a few counts. The rearrangement links TRBV7-9 to TRBJ2-1, with D possibly being TRBD1 (6 bases). Germline V gene lookup returns CDR1 SEHNR and CDR2 FQNEAQ (reference sequence). This CDR3 is 14 amino acids long. Trimming cost V 5 bases and J 4 bases, with 12 bases left between them. In nucleotides, the CDR3 is TGTGCCAGCAGCCCCGATACAGGGTACAATGAGCAGTTCTTC. Translating gives CASSPDTGYNEQFF.

The V call is TRBV20-1, the J call TRBJ1-6; D is uncertain. V was trimmed by 2 bases and J by 6 bases, leaving 8 bases between them. CDR3 length equals 13 residues. Germline V gene sequence: CDR1 DFQATT, CDR2 SNEGSKA (reference sequence). This CDR3 reads CSARQQSNSPLHF. The CDR3 DNA sequence: TGCAGTGCTAGACAACAGAGTAATTCACCCCTCCACTTT.

V usage is TRBV7-3 and J usage is TRBJ2-1; D is undetermined. Trimming removed 5 bases from V and 6 bases from J, with 14 bases in between. Looked up from germline, CDR1 is SGHTA and CDR2 is FQGTGA. The CDR3 loop spans 14 amino acids. The chain's CDR3 is CASSPLLTFNEQFF. As DNA, the CDR3 is TGTGCCAGCAGCCCCTTATTGACCTTCAATGAGCAGTTCTTC.

The gene calls are TRBV11-2 and TRBJ2-7; 8 bases fit TRBD1. The germline V gene encodes CDR1 SGHAT and CDR2 FQNNGV. Trimming removed 4 bases from V and 2 bases from J; junction bases left unmatched: 10. This CDR3 spans 16 amino acids. The CDR3 coding sequence is TGTGCCAGCAGCTCGAACAGGGGGGAAGACCCCTACGAGCAGTACTTC. Translation: CASSSNRGEDPYEQYF.

This chain links TRBV11-2 with TRBJ2-1, with 8 bases fitting TRBD2. CDR3 size: 17 residues. V was clipped by 6 bases and J by 7 bases; unmatched bases: 17. Germline values: CDR1 SGHAT, CDR2 FQNNGV. Written as DNA, the CDR3 is TGTGCCAGCAGTTTTTTTATGTTCGGGAGGGCCCGAAATGAGCAGTTCTTC. Encoded protein: CASSFFMFGRARNEQFF.

Details on this clonotype: It may be a read error: a sequence one base away is much more abundant. This chain links TRBV5-6 with TRBJ2-7; TRBD2 aligns across 7 bases. The J segment lost 7 bases and the V segment lost 3 bases, leaving 16 bases of the junction unmatched. From germline, CDR1 is SGHDT and CDR2 YYEEEE. The CDR3 totals 16 residues. The CDR3: CASSSTPGLPLAEQYF. The DNA for the CDR3 is TGTGCCAGCAGCTCTACGCCGGGACTACCATTGGCTGAGCAGTACTTC. Full variable domain (rest looked up from reference TRBV5-6 and TRBJ2-7): DAGVTQSPTHLIKTRGQQVTLRCSPKSGHDTVSWYQQALGQGPQFIFQYYEEEERQRGNFPDRFSGHQFPNYSSELNVNALLLGDSALYLCASSSTPGLPLAEQYFGPGTRLTVT.

This clonotype turned up a few times. This sequence joins TRBV29-1 and TRBJ2-5; D possibly corresponds to TRBD2 (6 bases). Trimming cost V 6 bases and J 11 bases, with 22 bases left between them. CDR1 is SQVTM, CDR2 ANQGSEA, per germline. The CDR3 consists of 13 residues. For the CDR3, the DNA is TGCAGCGTCCGCAAGGCTAGCGAGAATGAGCAGTACTTC. As protein: CSVRKASENEQYF.

In this sample, this clonotype turned up a few times. The chain combines TRBV6-2 or TRBV6-3 with TRBJ2-5, with D perhaps matching TRBD2 (5 bases). This CDR3 spans 14 amino acids. Between the trimmed V and J ends, which lost 7 bases and 5 bases, there was a span of 17 bases. CDR1 is MNHEY and CDR2 is SVGEGT in the germline V gene. The CDR3 DNA follows: TGTGCCAGCAACGCGGGCGGCGACTCGGAGACCCAGTACTTC. As protein: CASNAGGDSETQYF.

The chain recombines TRBV6-1 with TRBJ2-5; D perhaps matches TRBD1 (6 bases). The J call may be wrong; the DNA end is better matched by TRBJ2-7. The CDR3 is 13 residues long. Germline V gene lookup returns CDR1 MNHNS and CDR2 SASEGT. CDR3 protein: CASRVDRPYEQYF. The CDR3 nucleotides read TGTGCCAGCCGGGTGGACAGACCCTACGAGCAGTACTTC.

A few counts support this clonotype. This chain uses TRBV20-1 with TRBJ2-1; TRBD2 matches at 7 bases. Germline-derived CDR1 and CDR2 are DFQATT and SNEGSKA (reference sequence). This CDR3 is 14 amino acids long. V gave up 5 bases and J gave up 4 bases; unmatched junction bases: 8. CDR3 sequence reads: CSASKSGAYNEQFF. In DNA, the CDR3 is TGCAGTGCTTCGAAAAGCGGGGCTTACAATGAGCAGTTCTTC.

This chain links TRBV20-1 with TRBJ2-5; D is unresolved. The end of the DNA aligns better with TRBJ2-7, so the J call may be wrong. Per germline, CDR1 DFQATT and CDR2 SNEGSKA (reference sequence). This CDR3 is 12 amino acids long. In DNA form, the CDR3 reads TGCAGTGCTAGAGATTCGGGTCTCGAGCAGTACTTC. As protein: CSARDSGLEQYF.

This clonotype has a single count. The J gene is TRBJ1-1, the V gene TRBV29-1, with 11 nucleotides matching TRBD1. This CDR3 spans 15 amino acids. The junction had 11 bases not matched to a gene; V was cut back by 8 bases and J by 3 bases. Per the germline V gene, CDR1 is SQVTM and CDR2 is ANQGSEA. The CDR3 DNA reads TGCAGCACCTCTTCGGGGACAGGGGGTTACACTGAAGCTTTCTTT. It translates to CSTSSGTGGYTEAFF.

V gene TRBV10-3 combines with J gene TRBJ2-2, with 7 bases aligning to TRBD2. The CDR3 loop spans 13 amino acids. V lost 6 bases, J lost 10 bases, and 8 bases stayed unmatched. The V gene's germline CDR1 is ENHRY and CDR2 SYGVKD. CDR3 DNA: TGTGCCATCAGGGGGGGGACTAACCAGGAGCTGTTTTTT. Protein product: CAIRGGTNQELFF.

This clonotype was seen only a few times. V usage is TRBV6-6 and J usage is TRBJ1-4; 7 bases are shared with TRBD1. The CDR3 is 15 amino acids. V was clipped by 2 bases and J by 5 bases; unmatched bases: 5. Germline values: CDR1 MNHNY, CDR2 SVGAGI (reference sequence). The chain's CDR3 is CASSYADRQNEKLFF. The CDR3 bases are TGTGCCAGCAGTTACGCGGACAGGCAGAATGAAAAACTGTTTTTT.